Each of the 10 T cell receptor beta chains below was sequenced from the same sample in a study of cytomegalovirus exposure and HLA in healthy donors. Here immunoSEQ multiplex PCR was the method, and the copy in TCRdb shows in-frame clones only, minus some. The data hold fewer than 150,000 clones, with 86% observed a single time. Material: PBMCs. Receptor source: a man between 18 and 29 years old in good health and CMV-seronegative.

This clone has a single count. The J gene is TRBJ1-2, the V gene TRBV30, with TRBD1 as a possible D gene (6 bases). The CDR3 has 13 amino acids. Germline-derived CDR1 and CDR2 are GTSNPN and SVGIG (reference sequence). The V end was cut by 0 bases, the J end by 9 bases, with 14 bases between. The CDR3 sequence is CAWSVRAGGRYTF. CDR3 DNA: TGTGCCTGGAGTGTACGTGCGGGGGGCCGCTACACCTTC.

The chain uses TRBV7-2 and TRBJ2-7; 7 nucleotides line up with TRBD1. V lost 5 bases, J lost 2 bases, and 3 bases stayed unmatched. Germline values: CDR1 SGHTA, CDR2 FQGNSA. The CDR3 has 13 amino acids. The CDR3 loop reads CASSQGQTYEQYF. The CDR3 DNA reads TGTGCCAGCAGCCAGGGACAGACCTACGAGCAGTACTTC.

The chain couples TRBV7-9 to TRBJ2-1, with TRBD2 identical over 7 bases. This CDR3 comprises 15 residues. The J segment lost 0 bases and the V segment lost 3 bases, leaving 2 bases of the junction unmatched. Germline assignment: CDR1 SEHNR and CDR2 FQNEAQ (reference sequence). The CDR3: CASSLAGASYNEQFF. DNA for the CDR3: TGTGCCAGCAGCTTGGCGGGAGCCTCCTACAATGAGCAGTTCTTC.

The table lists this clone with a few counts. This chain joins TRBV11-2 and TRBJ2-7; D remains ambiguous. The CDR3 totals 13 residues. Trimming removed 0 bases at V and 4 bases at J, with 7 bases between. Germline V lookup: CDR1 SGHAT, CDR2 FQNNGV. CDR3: CASSLESPYEQYF. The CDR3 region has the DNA TGTGCCAGCAGCTTAGAGAGCCCGTACGAGCAGTACTTC.

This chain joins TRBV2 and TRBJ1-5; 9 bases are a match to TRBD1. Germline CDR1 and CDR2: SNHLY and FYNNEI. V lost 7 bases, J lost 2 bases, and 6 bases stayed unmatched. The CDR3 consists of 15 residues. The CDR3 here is CASNLQGAGNQPQHF. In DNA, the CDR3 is TGTGCCAGCAATCTACAGGGGGCCGGCAATCAGCCCCAGCATTTT.

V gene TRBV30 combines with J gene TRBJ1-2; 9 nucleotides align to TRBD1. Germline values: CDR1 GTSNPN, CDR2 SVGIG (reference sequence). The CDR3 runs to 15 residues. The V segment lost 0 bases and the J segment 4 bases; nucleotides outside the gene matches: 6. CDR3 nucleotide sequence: TGTGCCTGGAGTGTAGAGACAGGGGGGGCCTATGGCTACACCTTC. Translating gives CAWSVETGGAYGYTF.

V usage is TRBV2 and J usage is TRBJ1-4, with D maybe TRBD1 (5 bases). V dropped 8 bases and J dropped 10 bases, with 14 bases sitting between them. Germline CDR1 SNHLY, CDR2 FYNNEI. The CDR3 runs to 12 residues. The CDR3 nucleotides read TGTGCCAGCCCGGGCGACACAGGAAAACTGTTTTTT. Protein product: CASPGDTGKLFF.

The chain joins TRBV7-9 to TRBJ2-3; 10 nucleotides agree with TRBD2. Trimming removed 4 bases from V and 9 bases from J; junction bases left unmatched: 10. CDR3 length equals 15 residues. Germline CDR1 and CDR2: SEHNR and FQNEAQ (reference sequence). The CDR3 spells CASSSPGVAGGTQYF. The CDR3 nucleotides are TGTGCCAGCAGCTCCCCGGGGGTAGCGGGGGGCACGCAGTATTTT.

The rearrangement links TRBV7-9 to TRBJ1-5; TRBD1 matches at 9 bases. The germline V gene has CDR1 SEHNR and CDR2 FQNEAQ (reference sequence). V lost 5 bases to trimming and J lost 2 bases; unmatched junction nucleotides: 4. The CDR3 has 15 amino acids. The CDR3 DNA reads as TGTGCCAGCAGCCCGGGACAGGGCGGCAATCAGCCCCAGCATTTT. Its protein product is CASSPGQGGNQPQHF.

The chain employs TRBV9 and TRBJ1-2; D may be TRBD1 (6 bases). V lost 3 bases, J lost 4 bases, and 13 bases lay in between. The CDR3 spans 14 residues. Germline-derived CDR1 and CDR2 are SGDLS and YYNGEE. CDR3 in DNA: TGTGCCAGCAGCGCCCTCACAGGGCCCTATGGCTACACCTTC. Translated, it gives CASSALTGPYGYTF.